Following are 19 T cell receptor beta chains from one sample sequenced in a study of blood T cell repertoires in COVID-19. Clones were read by immunoSEQ multiplex PCR, and TCRdb kept only the in-frame ones, dropping some. The data hold 250,000 to 300,000 clones, with around nine tenths observed a single time. The specimen sequenced was peripheral blood. These receptors were taken from a woman in her 30s with COVID-19, enrolled during active disease.

V and J are TRBV9 and TRBJ2-3; TRBD2 aligns across 9 bases. CDR3 size: 15 residues. Germline lookup yields CDR1 SGDLS and CDR2 YYNGEE. The trim removed 0 bases at V and 3 bases at J, leaving 2 bases unmatched. The CDR3 protein is CASSVASGRTDTQYF. The DNA for the CDR3 is TGTGCCAGCAGCGTAGCCAGCGGGAGGACAGATACGCAGTATTTT.

The V gene is TRBV4-1, the J gene TRBJ1-1; D is ambiguous. This CDR3 has 15 amino acids. CDR1 and CDR2 from the germline V gene are MGHRA and YSYEKL. V was trimmed by 0 bases and J by 2 bases, leaving 10 bases between them. CDR3 sequence (DNA): TGCGCCAGCAGCCAAGAGGAGTGGATTAACACTGAAGCTTTCTTT. Amino acids: CASSQEEWINTEAFF.

This sequence joins TRBV7-3 and TRBJ2-7; 9 nucleotides align to TRBD2. The CDR3 sequence is 15 residues long. Trimming cost V 1 base and J 2 bases; bases outside gene matches: 3. CDR1 SGHTA and CDR2 FQGTGA come from the germline V gene. CDR3 sequence (DNA): TGTGCCAGCAGCTTAAAGGCTAGCGGGACCTACGAGCAGTACTTC. Amino acids: CASSLKASGTYEQYF.

The chain is built from TRBV10-1 and TRBJ2-3; D possibly corresponds to TRBD2 (5 bases). Trimming cost V 4 bases and J 9 bases, with 14 bases left between them. Looked up from germline, CDR1 is WNHNN and CDR2 is SYGVQD (reference sequence). This CDR3 comprises 13 residues. CDR3 protein: CASSGEMWSTQYF. As DNA, the CDR3 is TGCGCCAGCAGTGGGGAGATGTGGAGCACGCAGTATTTT.

The chain links TRBV11-2 to TRBJ2-2; TRBD1 is a possible D gene (5 bases). The CDR3 runs to 17 residues. Germline values: CDR1 SGHAT, CDR2 FQNNGV. The V end was cut by 5 bases, the J end by 1 base, with 17 bases between. CDR3 DNA: TGTGCCAGCAGCCCCTTACGTGGGGCGCGGAACACCGGGGAGCTGTTTTTT. It codes for CASSPLRGARNTGELFF. Complete variable domain (other parts from reference TRBV11-2 and TRBJ2-2): EAGVAQSPRYKIIEKRQSVAFWCNPISGHATLYWYQQILGQGPKLLIQFQNNGVVDDSQLPKDRFSAERLKGVDSTLKIQPAKLEDSAVYLCASSPLRGARNTGELFFGEGSRLTVL.

This clone has more than one count but fewer than ten. This chain joins TRBV5-1 and TRBJ2-2, with 13 bases identical to TRBD2. From germline, CDR1 is SGHRS and CDR2 YFSETQ. Trimming at V came to 4 bases and at J to 7 bases, leaving 7 bases not matched to a gene. The length of the CDR3 is 16 residues. The chain's CDR3 is CASSPGLAGWGGELFF. For the CDR3, the DNA is TGCGCCAGCAGCCCGGGACTAGCGGGATGGGGCGGGGAGCTGTTTTTT.

V and J are TRBV28 and TRBJ2-1; 11 bases fit TRBD1. Germline V gene sequence: CDR1 MDHEN, CDR2 SYDVKM. Trimming cost V 3 bases and J 7 bases; bases outside gene matches: 11. The CDR3 has 17 amino acids. The CDR3 region is CASSLGGGTGGMNEQFF. For the CDR3, the DNA is TGTGCCAGCAGTTTGGGTGGAGGGACAGGGGGGATGAATGAGCAGTTCTTC.

V and J are TRBV4-1 and TRBJ2-1; D is uncertain. CDR3 size: 14 residues. Germline CDR1 and CDR2: MGHRA and YSYEKL. V shed 1 base and J shed 4 bases, with 8 bases lying between them. The chain's CDR3 is CASSQVRLYNEQFF. CDR3 in DNA: TGCGCCAGCAGCCAAGTCAGATTATACAATGAGCAGTTCTTC.

This rearrangement joins TRBV5-1 to TRBJ2-5, with 9 bases fitting TRBD1. There are 16 residues in the CDR3. CDR1 and CDR2 (germline): SGHRS, YFSETQ. Trimming cost V 4 bases and J 2 bases; bases outside gene matches: 9. CDR3: CASSKDRDRVQETQYF. The DNA of the CDR3 is TGCGCCAGCAGCAAAGATCGGGACAGGGTACAAGAGACCCAGTACTTC.

V gene TRBV30 combines with J gene TRBJ2-3; TRBD2 matches 9 bases. The CDR3 has 15 residues. After removal of 2 bases from V and 0 bases from J, the junction contained 3 bases not matched to a gene. Germline lookup yields CDR1 GTSNPN and CDR2 SVGIG (reference sequence). The CDR3 protein is CAWSLLAGSTDTQYF. DNA for the CDR3: TGTGCCTGGAGTCTCCTAGCGGGAAGCACAGATACGCAGTATTTT.

The V gene is TRBV2, the J gene TRBJ1-5; a possible D gene is TRBD1 (6 bases). Trimming shortened V by 7 bases and J by 6 bases, and 16 bases separated the two germline ends. The CDR3 is made up of 14 amino acids. Per the germline V gene, CDR1 is SNHLY and CDR2 is FYNNEI. DNA for the CDR3: TGTGCCAGCAACACAGGGAATTTGGGTCAGCCCCAGCATTTT. Protein sequence: CASNTGNLGQPQHF.

The chain joins TRBV5-1 to TRBJ2-1, with TRBD2 identical over 7 bases. The CDR3 is 15 amino acids. J was trimmed by 8 bases and V by 4 bases; bases with no gene match: 12. CDR1 is SGHRS, CDR2 YFSETQ, per germline. CDR3 sequence (DNA): TGCGCCAGCAGCCTAAAGCGGGACGAAGGCGATGAGCAGTTCTTC. Its translation is CASSLKRDEGDEQFF.

This CDR3 is CASSLAVGGETDTQYF. CDR3 DNA sequence: TGTGCCAGCAGCTTAGCGGTAGGGGGGGAGACAGATACGCAGTATTTT. The gene calls are TRBV7-9 and TRBJ2-3, with D possibly being TRBD2 (7 bases). The V end was cut by 0 bases, the J end by 3 bases, with 13 bases between. The CDR3 covers 16 residues. Germline V CDR1 and CDR2: SEHNR, FQNEAQ (reference sequence). Full variable domain (missing parts from reference TRBV7-9 and TRBJ2-3): DTGVSQNPRHKITKRGQNVTFRCDPISEHNRLYWYRQTLGQGPEFLTYFQNEAQLEKSRLLSDRFSAERPKGSFSTLEIQRTEQGDSAMYLCASSLAVGGETDTQYFGPGTRLTVL.

V usage is TRBV4-2 and J usage is TRBJ2-1; no definite D call. The CDR3 consists of 14 residues. V lost 0 bases, J lost 7 bases, and 10 bases lay in between. In germline, CDR1 is LGHNA, CDR2 YNFKEQ. This chain's CDR3 is CASSQDTRRNEQFF. In DNA form, the CDR3 reads TGTGCCAGCAGCCAAGATACTCGGAGAAATGAGCAGTTCTTC.

The V and J genes are TRBV12-3 or TRBV12-4 and TRBJ2-5; possibly TRBD2 for D (6 bases). Trimming pared 6 bases from V and 7 bases from J, leaving 15 bases between. The CDR3 extends over 13 amino acids. The CDR3 is CASSPGLHGTQYF. CDR3 bases: TGTGCCAGCAGCCCGGGACTTCATGGGACCCAGTACTTC.

The V gene is TRBV19, the J gene TRBJ1-1; D is ambiguous. The V and J ends lost 5 bases and 5 bases respectively, with 12 bases between them. Germline V gives CDR1 LNHDA, CDR2 SQIVND (reference sequence). The CDR3 is made up of 13 amino acids. DNA for the CDR3: TGTGCCAGTAGTTTTAAGGCGGGGACTGAAGCTTTCTTT. It yields the protein CASSFKAGTEAFF.

This clone was seen a few times. The chain employs TRBV27 and TRBJ1-6, with D hard to call. V lost 0 bases and J 9 bases, leaving 12 bases between the germline ends. CDR1 is MNHEY and CDR2 is SMNVEV in the germline V gene (reference sequence). This CDR3 is 15 amino acids long. CDR3 sequence (DNA): TGTGCCAGCAGTTTATCGGAGGGCCGCGGTTCACCCCTCCACTTT. Its protein is CASSLSEGRGSPLHF.

The chain uses TRBV10-3 and TRBJ2-1, with D maybe TRBD1 (7 bases). V lost 11 bases and J lost 3, with 17 bases in between. The CDR3 length is 14 residues. CDR1 ENHRY and CDR2 SYGVKD come from the germline V gene. This CDR3 reads CASRGDPLYNEQFF. CDR3 nucleotides: TGTGCCTCCAGGGGGGACCCCCTCTACAATGAGCAGTTCTTC.

The gene calls are TRBV5-1 and TRBJ1-1; D not resolved. This CDR3 contains 14 residues. In germline, CDR1 is SGHRS, CDR2 YFSETQ. V shed 1 base and J shed 1 base, with 8 bases lying between them. The CDR3 DNA is TGCGCCAGCAGCTTGAATACAGCGAACACTGAAGCTTTCTTT. Amino acid sequence: CASSLNTANTEAFF.